This TCR beta chain came from a study of blood T cells in healthy people across ages. Study conclusions and caveats: Diversity estimates drawn from one million T cells were deemed underestimates. Both naive CD4+ cell counts and diversity were greater in long-lived donors than in aged donors.

Researchers collected about 10 milliliters of peripheral blood from every single donor. As regards this clonotype: The antigen remains undetermined.

The CDR3 runs 14 residues. A second PCR, run for 7 to 11 cycles, used a sample-barcoded 5' primer plus a J-beta primer mix. TCRdb passed the 5' RACE reads through MiXCR, listing each CDR3 protein once. This table has about 940,000 distinct CDR3 sequences, around 46% appearing once. This receptor was identified in a man aged 25 to 40 in good health. Sequenced material: blood. The genes are TRBV21-1 and TRBJ2-1; the DNA was not used to check the table's D call, TRBD1. TRBV21-1 is a documented pseudogene. This CDR3 is CASSKRGPCNEQFF. The CDR3 region has the DNA TGTGCCAGCAGCAAACGGGGACCGTGCAATGAGCAGTTCTTC.